Following are 32 T cell receptor beta chains from one sample sequenced in a study of CD8 T cells in Susac syndrome. RNA in amounts of about 0.5 to 1 ug was reverse transcribed with random hexamers. TCRdb called the immunoSEQ multiplex PCR reads again in MiXCR, with one record for every CDR3 protein. The sample holds 100,000 to 150,000 distinct CDR3 sequences, roughly 95% seen once. Sequenced sample: CD4+ T cells from PBMCs. Receptors originate from a human donor in good health.

This clonotype was picked up one time. The genes are TRBV10-3 and TRBJ2-2; D not certain. The germline gives CDR1 ENHRY, CDR2 SYGVKD. The CDR3 is 13 residues long. Trimming cost V 0 bases and J 6 bases, with 5 bases left between them. DNA of the CDR3: TGTGCCATCAGTGAGTCGGAATCCGGGGAGCTGTTTTTT. This encodes CAISESESGELFF.

This clonotype was observed once. The chain joins TRBV18 to TRBJ1-2; D is unresolved. The CDR3 is 13 amino acids. V lost 2 bases, J lost 6 bases, and 10 bases lay in between. Per germline, CDR1 KGHSH and CDR2 LQKENI. The CDR3 region is CASSPDGVDGYTF. In nucleotides, the CDR3 is TGTGCCAGCTCACCAGACGGAGTAGATGGCTACACCTTC.

The CDR3: CASSFGQMNTEAFF. The DNA for the CDR3 is TGTGCCAGCAGCTTTGGACAGATGAACACTGAAGCTTTCTTT. This rearrangement joins TRBV7-9 to TRBJ1-1; maybe TRBD1 (6 bases). Trimming stripped 3 bases from V and 0 bases from J, with 8 bases between. Germline-derived CDR1 and CDR2 are SEHNR and FQNEAQ (reference sequence). The CDR3 sequence is 14 residues long.

The chain recombines TRBV5-1 with TRBJ1-1; D not resolved. Germline loops: CDR1 SGHRS, CDR2 YFSETQ. The CDR3 contains 14 residues. The germline V and J ends were trimmed by 0 bases and 7 bases, with 13 bases remaining between them. This CDR3 is CASSLGWGPFEAFF. In DNA, the CDR3 is TGCGCCAGCAGCTTGGGATGGGGTCCTTTTGAAGCTTTCTTT.

V is TRBV7-9 and J is TRBJ1-2; D remains ambiguous. Germline lookup yields CDR1 SEHNR and CDR2 FQNEAQ (reference sequence). The CDR3 covers 15 residues. The ends were cut back, 6 bases at V and 7 bases at J, with 21 bases in the middle. The CDR3 DNA reads as TGTGCCAGCAGTTTGAAGGCTGCCACAAAGTCTGGCTACACCTTC. Encoded protein: CASSLKAATKSGYTF.

This chain links TRBV7-9 with TRBJ2-1, with a possible D match to TRBD1 (5 bases). Germline-derived CDR1 and CDR2 are SEHNR and FQNEAQ (reference sequence). This CDR3 spans 15 amino acids. Trimming cost V 5 bases and J 3 bases, with 14 bases left between them. CDR3 protein: CASSPPRAYYNEQFF. CDR3 DNA: TGTGCCAGCAGCCCCCCCAGGGCGTACTACAATGAGCAGTTCTTC.

V is TRBV2 and J is TRBJ2-7; 14 bases line up with TRBD2. Germline CDR1 reads SNHLY; CDR2 reads FYNNEI. J lost 6 bases, V lost 6 bases, and 10 bases had no gene match. The CDR3 runs to 16 residues. The CDR3 loop reads CASRPTSGRVGSEQYF. The CDR3 DNA sequence: TGTGCCAGCAGACCGACTAGCGGGAGGGTAGGTTCCGAGCAGTACTTC.

The CDR3 region is CASSRQTQTDTQYF. CDR3 DNA: TGTGCCAGCAGTAGGCAGACACAGACAGATACGCAGTATTTT. V is TRBV7-9 and J is TRBJ2-3; D remains ambiguous. CDR3 length: 14 residues. Trimming cost V 6 bases and J 3 bases, with 13 bases left between them. Looked up from germline, CDR1 is SEHNR and CDR2 is FQNEAQ (reference sequence).

The DNA of the CDR3 is TGTGCCAGCAGTCGGACAGTTACTACGCTAGCCCAGCATTTT. Residues: CASSRTVTTLAQHF. This sequence joins TRBV7-8 and TRBJ1-5, with D tentatively TRBD1 (6 bases). CDR3 length: 14 amino acids. CDR1 is SGHVS, CDR2 FQNEAQ, per germline. V was clipped by 6 bases and J by 11 bases, with 20 bases between them.

This chain joins TRBV19 and TRBJ2-5, with a possible D match to TRBD1 (6 bases). Germline lookup yields CDR1 LNHDA and CDR2 SQIVND (reference sequence). Trimming cost V 5 bases and J 2 bases, with 9 bases left between them. The CDR3 extends over 13 amino acids. The CDR3 loop is CASSETGQETQYF. CDR3 in DNA: TGTGCCAGTAGTGAGACAGGTCAAGAGACCCAGTACTTC.

The chain carries TRBV4-1 and TRBJ1-3, with TRBD1 as a possible D gene (6 bases). This CDR3 spans 19 amino acids. The germline V and J ends were trimmed by 0 bases and 0 bases, with 18 bases remaining between them. The germline CDR1 and CDR2 sequences are MGHRA and YSYEKL. CDR3 sequence reads: CASSQDRAGAAHSGNTIYF. The CDR3 region has the DNA TGCGCCAGCAGCCAAGATCGGGCAGGGGCCGCTCACTCTGGAAACACCATATATTTT.

The chain combines TRBV29-1 with TRBJ1-4; 9 bases line up with TRBD1. This CDR3 is built from 14 residues. Germline CDR1 is SQVTM and CDR2 is ANQGSEA. V shed 6 bases, J shed 6 bases, and the junction held 8 bases outside the gene matches. The CDR3 bases are TGCAGCGTGGGAACAGGGGGCGTATATGAAAAACTGTTTTTT. Encoded protein: CSVGTGGVYEKLFF.

This clonotype was seen only once. The chain joins TRBV18 to TRBJ2-7; 7 positions agree with TRBD1. This CDR3 spans 12 amino acids. J was trimmed by 7 bases and V by 4 bases; bases with no gene match: 4. Germline V gene sequence: CDR1 KGHSH, CDR2 LQKENI. The CDR3 region has the DNA TGTGCCAGCTCACTAACAGGGGAAGAGCAGTACTTC. Translating it yields CASSLTGEEQYF.

The chain uses TRBV28 and TRBJ2-4; D is unresolved. With 6 bases removed from V and 0 bases from J, the gap between germline ends came to 12 bases. Germline V gives CDR1 MDHEN, CDR2 SYDVKM. This CDR3 spans 15 amino acids. The CDR3 reads CASSTAPTAKNIQYF. CDR3 in DNA: TGTGCCAGCAGCACCGCACCAACAGCCAAAAACATTCAGTACTTC.

This chain uses TRBV27 with TRBJ2-3; a weak D match, TRBD1 (5 bases). The CDR3 spans 16 residues. V dropped 5 bases and J dropped 2 bases, with 17 bases sitting between them. In germline, CDR1 is MNHEY, CDR2 SMNVEV (reference sequence). CDR3 in DNA: TGTGCCAGCAGTCCAAGACGTCAGGGAACCACAGATACGCAGTATTTT. Translated: CASSPRRQGTTDTQYF.

The J gene is TRBJ2-5, the V gene TRBV7-2; a weak D match, TRBD2 (6 bases). V was shortened by 0 bases and J by 2 bases, with 10 bases between the two germline ends. This CDR3 comprises 15 residues. Germline lookup yields CDR1 SGHTA and CDR2 FQGNSA. For the CDR3, the DNA is TGTGCCAGCAGCTTAGCGGGAGGCATACAAGAGACCCAGTACTTC. As protein: CASSLAGGIQETQYF.

This rearrangement joins TRBV19 to TRBJ1-5; 7 positions match TRBD1. The ends lost 11 bases at V and 5 bases at J; junction bases unmatched: 6. The CDR3 loop spans 12 amino acids. Germline V gene data show CDR1 as LNHDA and CDR2 as SQIVND (reference sequence). As DNA, the CDR3 is TGTGCCGGAGGGGACAGATATCAGCCCCAGCATTTT. Its protein product is CAGGDRYQPQHF.

V usage is TRBV7-2 and J usage is TRBJ2-1, with D perhaps assigned TRBD1 or TRBD2 (5 bases each). The CDR3 spans 15 residues. Germline V CDR1 and CDR2: SGHTA, FQGNSA. V lost 5 bases, J lost 5 bases, and 16 bases lay in between. CDR3 DNA sequence: TGTGCCAGCAGCCTACCGGGACCAAGAAACAATGAGCAGTTCTTC. This gives the protein CASSLPGPRNNEQFF.

The V gene is TRBV5-1, the J gene TRBJ2-1; either TRBD1 or TRBD2 may fit D (6 bases each). Trimming removed 6 bases from V and 0 bases from J, with 13 bases in between. Germline CDR1 and CDR2: SGHRS and YFSETQ. The CDR3 spans 15 residues. The CDR3: CASKRRGISYNEQFF. CDR3 coding DNA: TGCGCCAGCAAGCGGAGGGGGATCTCCTACAATGAGCAGTTCTTC.

The rearrangement uses TRBV5-1 and TRBJ2-7, with D perhaps TRBD1 or TRBD2 (5 bases each). V dropped 2 bases and J dropped 0 bases, with 12 bases sitting between them. The CDR3 length is 15 residues. Per germline, CDR1 SGHRS and CDR2 YFSETQ. CDR3 coding DNA: TGCGCCAGCAGCTTAAGGGACCCGAGCTCCTACGAGCAGTACTTC. Translated, it gives CASSLRDPSSYEQYF.

The chain has TRBV2 and TRBJ2-1; D is uncertain. Germline values: CDR1 SNHLY, CDR2 FYNNEI. The CDR3 has 14 residues. Deletions cut 4 bases from V and 9 bases from J, with 16 bases between. The CDR3 bases are TGTGCCAGCAGTGTAGCCACCTCTTACGGTGAGCAGTTCTTC. Protein product: CASSVATSYGEQFF.

The J gene is TRBJ2-3, the V gene TRBV2; TRBD1 matches 10 bases. The V and J ends lost 5 bases and 4 bases, in that order; junction bases with no gene match: 9. The germline V gene has CDR1 SNHLY and CDR2 FYNNEI. The CDR3 consists of 16 residues. This CDR3 is CASSSGQGLSADTQYF. CDR3 nucleotides: TGTGCCAGCAGTTCGGGACAGGGGTTGAGTGCAGATACGCAGTATTTT.

In its sample, this clonotype was seen once. This chain joins TRBV19 and TRBJ2-1; 13 bases align to TRBD2. Germline V CDR1 and CDR2: LNHDA, SQIVND (reference sequence). The CDR3 contains 13 residues. Trimming cost V 8 bases and J 9 bases; bases outside gene matches: 4. CDR3: CASRTSGRSEQFF. The CDR3 nucleotides are TGTGCCAGTCGGACTAGCGGGAGAAGTGAGCAGTTCTTC. Full variable domain (missing parts from reference TRBV19 and TRBJ2-1): DGGITQSPKYLFRKEGQNVTLSCEQNLNHDAMYWYRQDPGQGLRLIYYSQIVNDFQKGDIAEGYSVSREKKESFPLTVTSAQKNPTAFYLCASRTSGRSEQFFGPGTRLTVL.

The chain employs TRBV30 and TRBJ2-1; 9 bases map to TRBD2. Losses at the gene ends were 0 bases for V and 9 bases for J; bases not matched to a gene: 9. This CDR3 region has 15 residues. Germline CDR1 is GTSNPN and CDR2 is SVGIG (reference sequence). CDR3 sequence: CAWSVRAGGRFEQFF. The CDR3 DNA reads TGTGCCTGGAGTGTACGAGCGGGAGGTAGGTTTGAGCAGTTCTTC. Full variable domain (remainder filled in from reference TRBV30 and TRBJ2-1): SQTIHQWPATLVQPVGSPLSLECTVEGTSNPNLYWYRQAAGRGLQLLFYSVGIGQISSEVPQNLSASRPQDRQFILSSKKLLLSDSGFYLCAWSVRAGGRFEQFFGPGTRLTVL.

This chain connects TRBV28 to TRBJ2-5, with D maybe TRBD2 (6 bases). In germline, CDR1 is MDHEN, CDR2 SYDVKM. V lost 3 bases and J lost 1, with 9 bases in between. This CDR3 comprises 14 residues. The CDR3 DNA is TGTGCCAGCAGTTTTAGGCGGGGCCAAGAGACCCAGTACTTC. Its protein is CASSFRRGQETQYF. The whole variable domain, remainder taken from reference TRBV28 and TRBJ2-5, is DVKVTQSSRYLVKRTGEKVFLECVQDMDHENMFWYRQDPGLGLRLIYFSYDVKMKEKGDIPEGYSVSREKKERFSLILESASTNQTSMYLCASSFRRGQETQYFGPGTRLLVL.

This chain links TRBV6-5 with TRBJ2-1; D gene uncertain. The V end was cut by 7 bases, the J end by 8 bases, with 12 bases between. CDR1 MNHEY and CDR2 SVGAGI come from the germline V gene. CDR3 length: 12 residues. The CDR3 loop reads CASNSPKYEQFF. CDR3 nucleotide sequence: TGTGCCAGCAATAGCCCCAAGTATGAGCAGTTCTTC.

The rearrangement uses TRBV9 and TRBJ2-2; D is perhaps TRBD2 (5 bases). The CDR3 totals 14 residues. The germline gives CDR1 SGDLS, CDR2 YYNGEE. The V end lost 3 bases, the J end lost 2 bases, and 8 bases lay between the germline ends. As DNA, the CDR3 is TGTGCCAGCAGCGGTGGACTTAACACCGGGGAGCTGTTTTTT. It codes for CASSGGLNTGELFF.

V usage is TRBV18 and J usage is TRBJ2-7; no clear D gene. The germline CDR1 and CDR2 sequences are KGHSH and LQKENI. This CDR3 region has 14 residues. Trimming stripped 3 bases from V and 1 base from J, with 10 bases between. CDR3 residues: CASSPPGQSYEQYF. In nucleotides, the CDR3 is TGTGCCAGCTCACCTCCCGGGCAGTCCTACGAGCAGTACTTC.

The chain links TRBV3-1 to TRBJ2-7, with D unclear. CDR1 LGHDT and CDR2 YNNKEL come from the germline V gene (reference sequence). V lost 1 base to trimming and J lost 0 bases, with 7 bases between them. The CDR3 has 14 residues. DNA of the CDR3: TGTGCCAGCAGCCAAGGGGTCAGCTCCTACGAGCAGTACTTC. Residues: CASSQGVSSYEQYF.

The rearrangement links TRBV5-1 to TRBJ2-1, with D possibly TRBD1 on 6 matching bases. The CDR3 covers 12 residues. V was pared by 4 bases and J by 7 bases, with 9 bases between. Germline V gives CDR1 SGHRS, CDR2 YFSETQ. The CDR3 coding sequence is TGCGCCAGCAGCATCAGGGGTAATGAGCAGTTCTTC. Translating it yields CASSIRGNEQFF. The full variable domain, its missing parts supplied by reference TRBV5-1 and TRBJ2-1, is KAGVTQTPRYLIKTRGQQVTLSCSPISGHRSVSWYQQTPGQGLQFLFEYFSETQRNKGNFPGRFSGRQFSNSRSEMNVSTLELGDSALYLCASSIRGNEQFFGPGTRLTVL.

V is TRBV3-1 and J is TRBJ2-7, with TRBD1 identical over 8 bases. The V gene end was trimmed by 0 bases and the J gene end by 4 bases; junction bases not matched to a gene: 5. The germline V gene has CDR1 LGHDT and CDR2 YNNKEL (reference sequence). This CDR3 has 15 residues. The CDR3 protein is CASSQDRTGRYEQYF. CDR3 nucleotide sequence: TGTGCCAGCAGCCAAGATAGGACAGGGAGGTACGAGCAGTACTTC.

In its sample, this clonotype was seen once. The chain recombines TRBV2 with TRBJ1-2; the match to TRBD1 covers 10 bases. This CDR3 has 13 amino acids. The junction had 5 bases not matched to a gene; V was cut back by 5 bases and J by 8 bases. Per the germline V gene, CDR1 is SNHLY and CDR2 is FYNNEI. CDR3 bases: TGTGCCAGCAGTCGACAGGGGGCTGGAGGCTACACCTTC. It codes for CASSRQGAGGYTF. Complete variable domain (other parts from reference TRBV2 and TRBJ1-2): EPEVTQTPSHQVTQMGQEVILRCVPISNHLYFYWYRQILGQKVEFLVSFYNNEISEKSEIFDDQFSVERPDGSNFTLKIRSTKLEDSAMYFCASSRQGAGGYTFGSGTRLTVV.